This record concerns one T cell receptor beta chain sequence. The clone's antigen remains unknown. Per-base quality was not reported, and no clone a single base away is much larger than it. Using the deep immunoSEQ assay, TCR CDR3 regions were amplified from genomic DNA by multiplex PCR. Genomic DNA extracted from each cell subset was distributed evenly over all wells of several immunoSEQ 96-well plates, and each plate served as one replicate. For sorted subsets, roughly 200 ng of genomic DNA, equivalent to 25,000 to 30,000 T cell genomes, went into each replicate PCR. Purified libraries were measured with a Qubit 3.0 fluorometer, size-checked on a Bioanalyzer 2100, and measured again with the KAPA Library Quantification kit. Every immunoSEQ 96-well plate was sequenced on a dedicated single-read 150-cycle Illumina NextSeq 550 flow cell. Per the authors' processing: The immunoSEQ output contained only junctional sequences without quality scores, so filtering could not match that applied to full-length reads. Sequences were annotated with PyIR, a Python wrapper for IgBLAST v1.9, using IMGT germline references to assign V/J genes and CDR3. Any read was removed if the V/J assignment was weak (E-value above 1e-6), the CDR3 was missing, or the read contained stop codons, out-of-frame junctions, or ambiguous translated residues. A V3J clonotype was defined by an identical inferred V gene, J gene, and CDR3 amino acid sequence. Percentage overlap between repertoires was computed as shared unique clonotypes divided by the size of the smaller repertoire. RTK rarefaction, the Chao1 estimator, and Recon v2.1 estimates of unobserved clonotypes were used to assess repertoire richness. Generation probabilities were computed with OLGA for all TCRbeta clonotypes obtained by the gDNA method from four donors. TCRdb carries this immuneACCESS record with in-frame sequences only. Its versions omit some clonotypes, under half of them owing to an unresolved V gene in the studies checked, with the rest unexplained. V and J calls and clone size are as listed in that table; D and trimming were resolved from the DNA. The sample table contains approximately 2,200,000 clones; only one count was recorded for 93% of them. 1.5% to 2% of the sample is held by the ten biggest clonotypes.

CD8 naive samples consisted of CD45RO-negative cells that were positively selected for CCR7, yielding a CD45RA+CCR7+ population without TemRA cells. The donors were healthy, HIV-negative adults who had no recently reported acute infections or vaccinations. All donors were Caucasian adults living in Nashville, Tennessee, USA. Blood was collected by leukapheresis, and PBMCs were isolated by Ficoll-Histopaque density gradient centrifugation and then cryopreserved in liquid nitrogen vapor phase. Analytical flow cytometry was used to check the purity and quantity of every magnetically sorted T cell population. Genomic DNA was isolated from every sorted fraction and measured by UV absorbance on a Nanodrop 2000c. These data are taken from a study of shared clonotypes between healthy human individuals (TCRdb year 2020). About the full investigation: The cohort included three men and a couple of women between 18 and 49 years of age. To increase sequencing depth and limit assay-specific biases, different laboratories used diverse techniques to prepare libraries and sequence TCR repertoires. To estimate repertoire size and how much clonotype sharing occurs between individuals, the study deeply sequenced the blood TCR repertoires of several healthy adults. For each donor, CD4 naive and CD4 memory were each run on three plates, CD8 naive on two plates, and CD8 memory on one plate. Each donor's leukapheresis produced roughly between about 0.8 and 8.9 billion PBMCs. Beyond this particular receptor, the publication reports: Pairwise subsampling led to the expectation that sequencing depth would affect the degree of clonotype sharing among donors. Rarefaction of sorted-subset datasets indicated incomplete sequencing despite the large sequencing depth. About 5% of naive CD4, 3% to 4% of naive CD8, approximately 2.2% of memory CD4, and around 0.42% of memory CD8 clonotypes were shared across several donors. Compared with non-shared clonotypes, clonotypes shared by all four sorted-subset donors had higher generation probabilities. Because the study included only a small number of donors, the genetic and exposure-history diversity represented was limited. Only blood was sampled, and tissue TCR repertoires likely differ from those in blood. Estimated clonotype richness was generally larger for naive than for memory subsets.

The CDR3, cysteine through phenylalanine, is 16 amino acids long. Only CDR3 DNA remains: 48 bases, in frame from the first base. The germline V end is reduced by 4 bases and the J end by 0 bases; junction bases left unmatched: 6. In the germline V gene (reference sequence), CDR1 corresponds to SGHNT and CDR2 to YYREEE. The rearranged segments are TRBV5-4 and TRBJ2-2; 7 middle bases align to TRBD1. The specimen sequenced was naive CD8+ T cells from PBMCs. Read against the paper, the sample's cell subset or site label means: CD45RA+CCR7+. The receptor comes from a man aged 18 to 30 in good health. Some clones in this sample may be carry-over from other donors' samples. Here is the DNA: TGTGCCAGCAGCCTTTTGACAGGGTCGAACACCGGGGAGCTGTTTTTT. Its amino acids are CASSLLTGSNTGELFF.